This TCR beta chain was retrieved from a study of cytomegalovirus exposure and HLA in healthy donors. Overall study: The same platform used for the 666 first-cohort repertoires was also used for the 120 or so validation repertoires, as a later analysis reported. Study-wide results and caveats: TCR clusters originating in the first cohort tended to co-occur in the roughly 110 validation repertoires, according to a later analysis. The study recorded more than 150 TCR beta chains that were cytomegalovirus-associated.

Sequencing used immunoSEQ multiplex PCR; TCRdb keeps in-frame clones, though not all of them. The sample lists 150,000 to 200,000 clones, roughly nine tenths occurring once. The donors were members of the validation cohort, which comprised 90 to 150 subjects and was separate from the first cohort of 670 or so subjects. A note on this clone: Its antigen is unknown.

This CDR3 region has 16 residues. This chain links TRBV21-1 with TRBJ2-2; TRBD2 reflects the table's D call only, with no check against the DNA. TRBV21-1 is a listed pseudogene. This clonotype was sampled from a young man in good health and CMV-seropositive. The sample was PBMCs. The CDR3 loop is CASSKKLAAHTGELFF. The CDR3 DNA follows: TGTGCCAGCAGCAAAAAACTAGCGGCTCACACCGGGGAGCTGTTTTTT.